The following is a TCR beta chain sequence with its context. The antigen is unknown. The CDR3 length is 15 residues. Germline values: CDR1 MNHNS, CDR2 SASEGT. V was clipped by 6 bases and J by 2 bases; unmatched bases: 6. Using its own MiXCR run on the reads, TCRdb lists one record per CDR3 protein. The repertoire consists of more than 250,000 distinct CDR3 sequences, with 25% occurring once and the leading ten covering 13%. These data come from a study of T cell repertoires in cytomegalovirus infection. Whole-study context: The authors relied on CMV epitopes, both recently identified HLA-C-restricted and well-studied HLA-B-restricted. CMV infection and matching HLA type were both indicated by public TCR beta signatures. General study findings and limits: The ex vivo response showed dominance by HLA-C-restricted CMV-specific TCR beta clonotypes. Adding up the frequency of public TCR beta families identified people who carried CMV plus the relevant HLA.

The source material was cultured PBMCs, sampled from culture after CMV antigen stimulation. The sequence was obtained from a human donor in good health (CMV status not recorded). Some clones in this sample may be carry-over from other donors' samples. The V gene is TRBV6-1, the J gene TRBJ2-1; TRBD2 agrees at 8 bases. The CDR3 DNA is TGTGCCAGCAGCCTTAGCGGGGCACCCTACAATGAGCAGTTCTTC. It encodes CASSLSGAPYNEQFF.